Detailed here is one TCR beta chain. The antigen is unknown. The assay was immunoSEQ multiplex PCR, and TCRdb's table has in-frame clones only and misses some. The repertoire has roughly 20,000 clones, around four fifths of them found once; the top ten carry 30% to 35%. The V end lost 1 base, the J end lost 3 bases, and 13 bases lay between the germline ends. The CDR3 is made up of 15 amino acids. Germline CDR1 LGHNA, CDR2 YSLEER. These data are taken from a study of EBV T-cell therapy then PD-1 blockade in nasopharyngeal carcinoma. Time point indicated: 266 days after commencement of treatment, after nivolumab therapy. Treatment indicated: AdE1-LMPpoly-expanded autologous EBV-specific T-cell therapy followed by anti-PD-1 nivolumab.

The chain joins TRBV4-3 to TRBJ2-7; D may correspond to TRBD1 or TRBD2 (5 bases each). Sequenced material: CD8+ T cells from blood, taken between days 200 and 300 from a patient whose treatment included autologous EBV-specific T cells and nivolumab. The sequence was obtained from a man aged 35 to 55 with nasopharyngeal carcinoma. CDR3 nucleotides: TGCGCCAGCAGCCAAGGCCTGGGGGTGGGCTACGAGCAGTACTTC. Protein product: CASSQGLGVGYEQYF.